Below, one T cell receptor beta chain is given with its context. Its antigen is not identified. This entry is derived from a study of cytomegalovirus exposure and HLA in healthy donors. Whole-study findings and limits: In a later analysis, at a false discovery rate of 0.05, some 17,000 TCR beta sequences were associated with HLA alleles. One later analysis reportedly identified an Asian-associated ancestry cluster that showed fewer N-insertions than the roughly 700-donor mean. It was reportedly the case that the classifier diagnosed cytomegalovirus status with high specificity and sensitivity. Most likely, a cluster of highly shared sequence variants arose as a sequencing artifact.

Primers for the PCR totalled 60 Vbeta and 13 Jbeta. Method: immunoSEQ multiplex PCR; TCRdb's copy keeps in-frame clones and lacks some. The sample lists 100,000 to 150,000 clones; roughly four fifths were seen once. The specimen was PBMCs. This TCR was recovered from a man younger than 35 in good health and CMV-seronegative.

The CDR3 is CAISEPGGQGEEAFF. In DNA form, the CDR3 reads TGTGCCATCAGTGAGCCGGGGGGACAGGGAGAAGAAGCTTTCTTT. The rearrangement links TRBV10-3 to TRBJ1-1; the match to TRBD1 covers 9 bases. Looked up from germline, CDR1 is ENHRY and CDR2 is SYGVKD. V shed 2 bases and J 8 bases; nucleotides not matched to a gene: 9. CDR3 length equals 15 residues.